This TCR beta chain came from a study of T cell responses to AZD1222 COVID-19 vaccine. Overall study results and limits: Along spike, vaccine-associated CD4 TCRs were found throughout, with dominance at 160-218 and 743-854.

For this clone: The antigen is unknown.

CDR3 size: 12 residues. V dropped 2 bases and J dropped 5 bases, with 6 bases sitting between them. CDR1 KGHSH and CDR2 LQKENI come from the germline V gene. Clones were sequenced by immunoSEQ multiplex PCR, and TCRdb holds only the in-frame ones, with some missing. Counted here are about 140,000 clones, approximately 90% occurring once; the ten biggest clones make up 1.5% to 2%. The sequencing used peripheral blood, collected on day 0 of AZD1222 vaccination. The rearrangement joins TRBV18 to TRBJ1-2; no firm D call. This receptor was taken from an adult in good health. The CDR3 bases are TGTGCCAGCTCACCATCTGGATATGGCTACACCTTC. It translates to CASSPSGYGYTF.